This passage covers 24 T cell receptor beta chains from one sample sequenced in a study of T-cell memory formation after mild COVID-19. TCRdb analysed the 5' RACE reads with MiXCR anew, one entry per CDR3 protein. The table shows about 350,000 distinct CDR3 sequences, with approximately 14% occurring only once. Sequencing was performed on PBMCs or a T cell subset sorted from them (not recorded which). The receptors here all came from a man between 18 and 35 years old who had mild COVID-19 (a few samples of this study predate the infection). Cell type and time point are not known.

J is TRBJ2-3 and V is TRBV7-6; the match to TRBD1 covers 11 bases. The CDR3 consists of 15 residues. Germline lookup yields CDR1 SGHVS and CDR2 FNYEAQ. After removal of 4 bases from V and 2 bases from J, the junction contained 2 bases not matched to a gene. CDR3 loop: CASSWTGGNTDTQYF. The CDR3 DNA follows: TGTGCCAGCAGCTGGACAGGGGGCAACACAGATACGCAGTATTTT.

This clonotype was seen more than once but under ten times. V usage is TRBV29-1 and J usage is TRBJ2-3, with TRBD2 matching over 7 bases. Trimming at V came to 7 bases and at J to 0 bases, leaving 4 bases not matched to a gene. Germline V CDR1 and CDR2: SQVTM, ANQGSEA. There are 13 residues in the CDR3. The CDR3 protein is CSGTSDSTDTQYF. CDR3 coding DNA: TGCAGCGGTACTAGCGATAGCACAGATACGCAGTATTTT.

This clonotype was seen a few times. CDR3 in amino acids: CSVGEVGSYEQYF. As DNA, the CDR3 is TGCAGCGTTGGGGAGGTAGGCTCCTACGAGCAGTACTTC. The chain employs TRBV29-1 and TRBJ2-7, with D possibly TRBD2 on 6 matching bases. Germline V lookup: CDR1 SQVTM, CDR2 ANQGSEA. Trimming pared 4 bases from V and 0 bases from J, leaving 10 bases between. The CDR3 spans 13 residues.

This clonotype turned up a few times. This rearrangement joins TRBV18 to TRBJ2-1; TRBD1 or TRBD2 may be the D gene (5 bases each). There are 13 residues in the CDR3. V lost 4 bases to trimming and J lost 7 bases, with 11 bases between them. CDR1 and CDR2 from the germline V gene are KGHSH and LQKENI. The CDR3 DNA sequence: TGTGCCAGCTCACTCGGGGCACTGAATGAGCAGTTCTTC. Protein sequence: CASSLGALNEQFF.

The CDR3 loop reads CASSLGDTRTGELFF. As DNA, the CDR3 is TGTGCCAGCAGCCTAGGGGACACCCGTACCGGGGAGCTGTTTTTT. The V and J genes are TRBV4-2 and TRBJ2-2; possibly TRBD1 for D (6 bases). The CDR3 is 15 residues long. From germline, CDR1 is LGHNA and CDR2 YNFKEQ. With 4 bases removed from V and 5 bases from J, the gap between germline ends came to 14 bases.

The chain uses TRBV12-5 and TRBJ2-1; 10 bases are shared with TRBD1. The V gene end was trimmed by 3 bases and the J gene end by 6 bases; junction bases not matched to a gene: 2. CDR3 length equals 14 residues. Germline values: CDR1 LGHNT, CDR2 FRNRAP. The CDR3 sequence: CASGFGTGVNEQFF. The CDR3 DNA sequence: TGTGCTAGTGGTTTTGGGACAGGGGTCAATGAGCAGTTCTTC.

This chain connects TRBV4-3 to TRBJ1-4; D uncertain. The V gene lost 3 bases and the J gene lost 13 bases, with 15 bases spanning the gap. Germline V gene lookup returns CDR1 LGHNA and CDR2 YSLEER. This CDR3 has 13 amino acids. This CDR3 is CASSQNPVGRLFF. The DNA for the CDR3 is TGCGCCAGCAGCCAGAACCCCGTCGGTAGACTGTTTTTT.

The chain is built from TRBV6-2 or TRBV6-3 and TRBJ2-5; D not certain. CDR1 is MNHEY, CDR2 SVGEGT, per germline. Deletions cut 4 bases from V and 0 bases from J, with 6 bases between. This CDR3 is 13 amino acids long. CDR3 nucleotides: TGTGCCAGCAGTTCGGTGTACCAAGAGACCCAGTACTTC. It specifies CASSSVYQETQYF.

The chain links TRBV7-2 to TRBJ2-7; no clear D gene. The CDR3 spans 12 residues. The V and J ends lost 4 bases and 3 bases respectively, with 7 bases between them. Germline V CDR1 and CDR2: SGHTA, FQGNSA. The CDR3 nucleotides read TGTGCCAGCAGCTCGTCGCACTACGAGCAGTACGTC. It translates to CASSSSHYEQYV.

V gene TRBV20-1 combines with J gene TRBJ2-5, with D possibly being TRBD2 (6 bases). V lost 1 base and J 2 bases, leaving 14 bases between the germline ends. Germline lookup yields CDR1 DFQATT and CDR2 SNEGSKA (reference sequence). This CDR3 is 15 amino acids long. The CDR3 here is CSARGQGGGQETQYF. CDR3 DNA sequence: TGCAGTGCTAGAGGGCAGGGAGGAGGACAAGAGACCCAGTACTTC.

This clonotype was recorded many times. V usage is TRBV4-2 and J usage is TRBJ2-6; D is unclear. Germline lookup yields CDR1 LGHNA and CDR2 YNFKEQ. V dropped 0 bases and J dropped 0 bases, with 6 bases sitting between them. The CDR3 runs to 16 residues. CDR3 in amino acids: CASSQDTGSGANVLTF. The CDR3 DNA follows: TGTGCCAGCAGCCAAGATACCGGCTCTGGGGCCAACGTCCTGACTTTC.

In this sample, this clonotype turned up a few times. This chain connects TRBV7-9 to TRBJ2-5, with TRBD1 matching over 7 bases. V was clipped by 7 bases and J by 5 bases; unmatched bases: 10. CDR3 length: 14 residues. Germline CDR1 and CDR2: SEHNR and FQNEAQ (reference sequence). CDR3 loop: CASILTGVGETQYF. The CDR3 region has the DNA TGTGCCAGCATCCTAACAGGGGTCGGGGAGACCCAGTACTTC.

Points on this clonotype: A read error may explain this, as a much larger clone is one base away. The chain joins TRBV4-1 to TRBJ2-1; no clear D. This CDR3 spans 13 amino acids. Germline V gene sequence: CDR1 MGHRA, CDR2 YSYEKL. V shed 1 base and J shed 6 bases, with 7 bases lying between them. The DNA of the CDR3 is TGCGCCAGCAGCCAAGGCATACTCAATGAGCAGTTCTTC. Translation: CASSQGILNEQFF.

This clonotype appeared a few times. The chain uses TRBV7-8 and TRBJ1-2; D gene ambiguous. The CDR3 runs to 15 residues. Trimming pared 6 bases from V and 4 bases from J, leaving 18 bases between. CDR1 and CDR2 (germline): SGHVS, FQNEAQ. CDR3 coding DNA: TGTGCCAGCAGGGGCGGGCCCGGCGGCGGCTATGGCTACACCTTC. Encoded protein: CASRGGPGGGYGYTF.

The sample holds a few counts of this clonotype. V gene TRBV6-5 combines with J gene TRBJ1-6; TRBD1 aligns across 7 bases. The V gene end was trimmed by 2 bases and the J gene end by 7 bases; junction bases not matched to a gene: 8. The length of the CDR3 is 16 residues. Germline V lookup: CDR1 MNHEY, CDR2 SVGAGI. CDR3 in DNA: TGTGCCAGCAGTTACACTTCCGGGACAGAAAATTCACCCCTCCACTTT. Amino acids: CASSYTSGTENSPLHF.

CDR3 loop: CASVLFGRDGLATEAFF. The CDR3 DNA reads as TGTGCTAGTGTCCTTTTCGGGAGGGATGGATTGGCGACTGAAGCTTTCTTT. This chain links TRBV12-5 with TRBJ1-1, with D uncertain. The germline gives CDR1 LGHNT, CDR2 FRNRAP. The CDR3 extends over 17 amino acids. Trimming took 7 bases from V and 5 from J, leaving 26 bases between them.

This chain joins TRBV20-1 and TRBJ2-7; 8 nucleotides line up with TRBD1. Germline CDR1 DFQATT, CDR2 SNEGSKA (reference sequence). The CDR3 totals 14 residues. J was trimmed by 0 bases and V by 5 bases; bases with no gene match: 6. CDR3 amino acids: CSARDRSSSYEQYV. The CDR3 DNA reads as TGCAGTGCTCGGGACAGGTCGAGCTCCTACGAGCAGTACGTC.

This clonotype was detected ten times or more. The rearrangement links TRBV18 to TRBJ2-3; D uncertain. The V end was cut by 6 bases, the J end by 4 bases, with 14 bases between. CDR3 length: 14 amino acids. Germline V gives CDR1 KGHSH, CDR2 LQKENI. The CDR3 nucleotides are TGTGCCAGCTCCCCAGAAAATAGGGCAGATACGCAGTATTTT. It encodes CASSPENRADTQYF.

This clonotype was detected many times. The chain carries TRBV4-3 and TRBJ2-3; D remains unclear. Per germline, CDR1 LGHNA and CDR2 YSLEER. V lost 1 base and J 4 bases, leaving 12 bases between the germline ends. The CDR3 is made up of 15 amino acids. The CDR3 reads CASSQVWAVSDTQYF. As DNA, the CDR3 is TGCGCCAGCAGCCAAGTCTGGGCTGTCTCAGATACGCAGTATTTT.

V gene TRBV18 combines with J gene TRBJ2-7, with D uncertain. With 4 bases removed from V and 2 bases from J, the gap between germline ends came to 12 bases. This CDR3 has 14 residues. CDR1 and CDR2 (germline): KGHSH, LQKENI. DNA of the CDR3: TGTGCCAGCTCACTCCTCGACGGACCCTACGAGCAGTACGTC. This codes for CASSLLDGPYEQYV.

This chain joins TRBV7-9 and TRBJ1-1; no definite D call. Between the trimmed V and J ends, which lost 5 bases and 7 bases, there was a span of 11 bases. This CDR3 has 12 amino acids. Germline loops: CDR1 SEHNR, CDR2 FQNEAQ (reference sequence). This CDR3 is CASSLRRVEAFF. The CDR3 nucleotides read TGTGCCAGCAGCCTAAGACGGGTTGAAGCTTTCTTT.

CDR3 sequence: CASPEDGVREQYF. CDR3 bases: TGTGCCAGCCCGGAGGACGGGGTGCGAGAGCAGTACTTC. This chain connects TRBV12-3 or TRBV12-4 to TRBJ2-7; a weak D match, TRBD2 (5 bases). This CDR3 is 13 amino acids long. V gave up 8 bases and J gave up 7 bases, with 18 bases separating them.

This clonotype was seen at least ten times. The CDR3 loop is CASTVSPGLSTYEQYF. The CDR3 DNA is TGTGCCAGCACCGTTTCCCCGGGACTTAGTACCTACGAGCAGTACTTC. The chain employs TRBV7-8 and TRBJ2-7; TRBD2 might be the D (6 bases). Trimming shortened V by 7 bases and J by 2 bases, and 21 bases separated the two germline ends. The germline CDR1 and CDR2 sequences are SGHVS and FQNEAQ. The CDR3 loop spans 16 amino acids.

The sample holds a few counts of this clonotype. The gene calls are TRBV12-5 and TRBJ2-6, with 10 bases identical to TRBD1. The CDR3 consists of 17 residues. V gave up 6 bases and J gave up 0 bases; unmatched junction bases: 5. The germline V gene encodes CDR1 LGHNT and CDR2 FRNRAP. The CDR3 loop reads CASGPGQGSSGANVLTF. For the CDR3, the DNA is TGTGCTAGTGGGCCGGGACAGGGGAGCTCTGGGGCCAACGTCCTGACTTTC.